The 3 T cell receptor beta chains below all came from one sample that was sequenced in a study of monozygotic twins with inflammatory bowel disease. After re-calling the 5' RACE reads, TCRdb lists one entry per CDR3 protein, DNA absent. The sample table includes more than 350,000 distinct CDR3 sequences. Sequencing used blood. Receptors originate from a human donor with ulcerative colitis or Crohn's disease, or a healthy co-twin of an affected twin (not recorded which).

V is TRBV5-1 and J is TRBJ1-1; TCRdb gives TRBD1 as the D gene, but with no DNA this cannot be confirmed. The CDR3 is 16 residues long. Germline-derived CDR1 and CDR2 are SGHRS and YFSETQ. CDR3 sequence: CASSSYRGSVNTEAFF.

This rearrangement joins TRBV7-2 to TRBJ1-2; there is no DNA to check the TCRdb D call of TRBD1. CDR1 SGHTA and CDR2 FQGNSA come from the germline V gene. The CDR3 loop spans 14 amino acids. The CDR3 sequence is CASSSDGGGYGYTF.

The V call is TRBV7-9, the J call TRBJ1-1; TCRdb proposes TRBD1, but this gene call is untestable without DNA. The CDR3 consists of 15 residues. Germline V lookup: CDR1 SEHNR, CDR2 FQNEAQ (reference sequence). The chain's CDR3 is CASSLVQPGWAEAFF. The full variable domain, completed using reference TRBV7-9 and TRBJ1-1, is DTGVSQNPRHKITKRGQNVTFRCDPISEHNRLYWYRQTLGQGPEFLTYFQNEAQLEKSRLLSDRFSAERPKGSFSTLEIQRTEQGDSAMYLCASSLVQPGWAEAFFGQGTRLTVV.